This TCR beta chain was documented in a study of immune heterogeneity within non-small cell lung tumors. The authors amplified TCR beta CDR3 by multiplex PCR with 32 V and 13 J primers. TCRdb ran MiXCR on the multiplex PCR reads and lists one entry per CDR3 protein. The table includes tens of thousands of distinct CDR3 sequences, less than 35% detected once. The template for each sample was around 600 ng of genomic DNA, which had been extracted from bulk tumor tissue. Surgical sampling yielded several biopsies per primary tumor (spaced far apart). These patients got curative surgery after being newly diagnosed with untreated non-small cell lung cancer. Having surgery with curative intent, the donors were patients newly diagnosed with non-small cell lung cancer. This clonotype came up many times. The sequenced material came from lung tumor tissue. The TCR sequence derives from a man between 40 and 49 years old with non-small cell lung cancer.

CDR3 coding DNA: TGCAGTGCTAGCTCCGTCTACAATGAGCAGTTCTTC. Protein sequence: CSASSVYNEQFF. The chain employs TRBV20-1 and TRBJ2-1; D is unclear. The germline V gene has CDR1 DFQATT and CDR2 SNEGSKA (reference sequence). Trimming took 3 bases from V and 3 from J, leaving 6 bases between them. This CDR3 is 12 amino acids long.